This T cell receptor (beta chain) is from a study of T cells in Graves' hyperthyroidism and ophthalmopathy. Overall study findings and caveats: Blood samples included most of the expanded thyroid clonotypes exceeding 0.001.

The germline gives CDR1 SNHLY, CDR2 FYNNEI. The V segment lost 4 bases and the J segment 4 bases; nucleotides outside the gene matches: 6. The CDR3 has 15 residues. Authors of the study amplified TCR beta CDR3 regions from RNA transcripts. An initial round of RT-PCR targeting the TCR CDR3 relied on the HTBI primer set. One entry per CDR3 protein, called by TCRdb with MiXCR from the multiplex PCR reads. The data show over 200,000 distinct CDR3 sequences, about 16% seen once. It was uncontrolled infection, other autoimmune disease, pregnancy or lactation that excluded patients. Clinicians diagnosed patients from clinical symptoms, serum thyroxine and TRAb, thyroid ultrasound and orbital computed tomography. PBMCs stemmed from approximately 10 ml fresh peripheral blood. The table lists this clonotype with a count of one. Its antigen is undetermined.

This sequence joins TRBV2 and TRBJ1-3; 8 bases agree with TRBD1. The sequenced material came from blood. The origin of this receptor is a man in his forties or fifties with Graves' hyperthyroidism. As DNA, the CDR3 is TGTGCCAGCAGTGCCCCAGGGGGCGCGGGAAACACCATATATTTT. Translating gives CASSAPGGAGNTIYF.